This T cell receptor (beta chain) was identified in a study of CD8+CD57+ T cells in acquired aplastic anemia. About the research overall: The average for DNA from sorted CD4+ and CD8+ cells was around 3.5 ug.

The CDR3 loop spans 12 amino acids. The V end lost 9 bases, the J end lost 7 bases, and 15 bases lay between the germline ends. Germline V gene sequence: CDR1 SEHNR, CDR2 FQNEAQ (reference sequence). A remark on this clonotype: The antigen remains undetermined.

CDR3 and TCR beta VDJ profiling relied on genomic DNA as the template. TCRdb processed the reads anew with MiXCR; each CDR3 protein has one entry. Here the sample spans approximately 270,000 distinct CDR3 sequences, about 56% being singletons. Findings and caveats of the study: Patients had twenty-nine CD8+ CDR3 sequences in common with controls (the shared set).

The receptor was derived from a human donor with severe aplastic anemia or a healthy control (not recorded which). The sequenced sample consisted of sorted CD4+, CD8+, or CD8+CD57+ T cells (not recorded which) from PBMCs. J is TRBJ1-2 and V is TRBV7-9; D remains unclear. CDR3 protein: CASRSLKSGYTF. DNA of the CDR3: TGTGCCAGTCGCTCCTTAAAGTCTGGCTACACCTTC.